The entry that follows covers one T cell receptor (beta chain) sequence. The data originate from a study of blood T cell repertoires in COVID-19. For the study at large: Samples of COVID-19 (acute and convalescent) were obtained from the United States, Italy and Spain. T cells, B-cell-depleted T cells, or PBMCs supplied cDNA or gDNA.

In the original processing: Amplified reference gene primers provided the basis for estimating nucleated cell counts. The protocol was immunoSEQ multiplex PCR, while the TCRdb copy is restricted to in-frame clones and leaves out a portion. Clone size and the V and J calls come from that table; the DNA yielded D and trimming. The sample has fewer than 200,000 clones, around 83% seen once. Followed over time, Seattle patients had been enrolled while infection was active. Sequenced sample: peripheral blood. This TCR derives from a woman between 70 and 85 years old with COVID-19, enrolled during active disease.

This chain's CDR3 is CAWTTGGTGANVLTF. The DNA for the CDR3 is TGTGCCTGGACCACAGGGGGGACTGGGGCCAACGTCCTGACTTTC. The J gene is TRBJ2-6, the V gene TRBV30, with TRBD1 matching over 8 bases. Germline CDR1 and CDR2: GTSNPN and SVGIG (reference sequence). The V segment lost 4 bases and the J segment 2 bases; nucleotides outside the gene matches: 4. The CDR3 contains 15 residues.